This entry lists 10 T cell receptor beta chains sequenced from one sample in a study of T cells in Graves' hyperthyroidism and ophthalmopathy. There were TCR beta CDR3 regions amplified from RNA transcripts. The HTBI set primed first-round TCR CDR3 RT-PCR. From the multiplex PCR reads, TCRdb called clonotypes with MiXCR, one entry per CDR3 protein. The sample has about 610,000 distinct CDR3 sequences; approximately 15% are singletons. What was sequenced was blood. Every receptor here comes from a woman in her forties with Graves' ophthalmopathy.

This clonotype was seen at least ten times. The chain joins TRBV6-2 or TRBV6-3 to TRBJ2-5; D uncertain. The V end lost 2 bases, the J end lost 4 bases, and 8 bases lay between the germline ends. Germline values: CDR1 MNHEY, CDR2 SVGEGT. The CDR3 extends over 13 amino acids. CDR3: CASSYRQLETQYF. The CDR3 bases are TGTGCCAGCAGTTACCGTCAACTAGAGACCCAGTACTTC.

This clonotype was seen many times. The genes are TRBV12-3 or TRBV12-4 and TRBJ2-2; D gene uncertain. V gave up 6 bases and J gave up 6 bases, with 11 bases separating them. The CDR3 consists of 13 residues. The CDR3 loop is CASRPIQAGELFF. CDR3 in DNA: TGTGCCAGCAGACCAATTCAGGCCGGGGAGCTGTTTTTT.

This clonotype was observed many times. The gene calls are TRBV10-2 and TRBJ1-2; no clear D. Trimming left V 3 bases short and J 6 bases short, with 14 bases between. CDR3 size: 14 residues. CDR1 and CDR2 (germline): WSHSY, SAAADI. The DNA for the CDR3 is TGCGCCAGCAGTGACCCTCCAGGCAGAGATGGCTACACCTTC. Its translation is CASSDPPGRDGYTF.

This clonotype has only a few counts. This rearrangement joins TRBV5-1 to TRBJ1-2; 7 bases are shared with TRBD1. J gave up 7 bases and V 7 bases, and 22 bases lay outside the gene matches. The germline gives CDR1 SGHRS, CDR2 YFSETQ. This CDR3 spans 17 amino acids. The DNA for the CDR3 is TGCGCCAGCGGTTTGTCGGGACAGATGCCTACTTCTGCTGGCTACACCTTC. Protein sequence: CASGLSGQMPTSAGYTF. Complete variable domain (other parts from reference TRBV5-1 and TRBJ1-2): KAGVTQTPRYLIKTRGQQVTLSCSPISGHRSVSWYQQTPGQGLQFLFEYFSETQRNKGNFPGRFSGRQFSNSRSEMNVSTLELGDSALYLCASGLSGQMPTSAGYTFGSGTRLTVV.

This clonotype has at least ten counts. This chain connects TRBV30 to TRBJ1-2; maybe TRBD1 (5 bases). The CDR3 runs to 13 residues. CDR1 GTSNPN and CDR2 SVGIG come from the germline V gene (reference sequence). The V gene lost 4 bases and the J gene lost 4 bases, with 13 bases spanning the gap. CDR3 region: CAWMADRFYGYTF. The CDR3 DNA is TGTGCCTGGATGGCTGACAGATTCTATGGCTACACCTTC.

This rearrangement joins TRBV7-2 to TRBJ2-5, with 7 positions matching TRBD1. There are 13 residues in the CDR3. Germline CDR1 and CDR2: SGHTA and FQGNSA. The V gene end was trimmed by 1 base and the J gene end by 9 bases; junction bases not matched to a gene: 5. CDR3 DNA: TGTGCCAGCAGCTTAGGCTCGCAGGGGGCCCAGTACTTC. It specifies CASSLGSQGAQYF.

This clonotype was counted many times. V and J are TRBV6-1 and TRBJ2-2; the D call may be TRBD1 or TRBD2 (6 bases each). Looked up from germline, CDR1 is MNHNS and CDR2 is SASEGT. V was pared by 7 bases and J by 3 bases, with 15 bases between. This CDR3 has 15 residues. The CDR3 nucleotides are TGTGCCAGCAAACGGGGAAGGGGGGACACCGGGGAGCTGTTTTTT. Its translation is CASKRGRGDTGELFF.

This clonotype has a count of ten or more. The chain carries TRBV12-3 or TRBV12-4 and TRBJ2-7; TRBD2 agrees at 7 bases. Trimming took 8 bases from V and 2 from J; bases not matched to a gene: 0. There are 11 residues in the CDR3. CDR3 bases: TGTGCCAGCGGGAGGGCCTACGAGCAGTACTTC. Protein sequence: CASGRAYEQYF.

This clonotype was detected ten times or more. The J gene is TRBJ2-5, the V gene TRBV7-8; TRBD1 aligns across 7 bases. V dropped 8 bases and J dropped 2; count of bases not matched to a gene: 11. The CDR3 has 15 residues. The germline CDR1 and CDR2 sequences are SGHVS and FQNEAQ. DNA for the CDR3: TGTGCCAGCTCTAGCAGGGGGTACCCTCAAGAGACCCAGTACTTC. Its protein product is CASSSRGYPQETQYF.

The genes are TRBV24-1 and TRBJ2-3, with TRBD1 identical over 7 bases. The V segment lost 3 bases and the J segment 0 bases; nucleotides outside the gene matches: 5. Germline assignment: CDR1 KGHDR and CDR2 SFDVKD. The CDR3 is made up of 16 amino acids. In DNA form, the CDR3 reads TGTGCCACCAGTGATCCGGGACAGAAAAGCACAGATACGCAGTATTTT. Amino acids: CATSDPGQKSTDTQYF.